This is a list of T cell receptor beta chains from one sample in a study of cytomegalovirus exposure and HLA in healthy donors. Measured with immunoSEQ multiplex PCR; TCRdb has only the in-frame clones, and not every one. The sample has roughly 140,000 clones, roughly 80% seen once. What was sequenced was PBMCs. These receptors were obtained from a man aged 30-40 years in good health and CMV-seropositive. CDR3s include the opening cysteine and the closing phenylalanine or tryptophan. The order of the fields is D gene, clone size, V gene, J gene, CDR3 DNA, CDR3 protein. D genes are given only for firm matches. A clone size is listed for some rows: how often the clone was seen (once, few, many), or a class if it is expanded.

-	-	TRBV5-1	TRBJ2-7	TGCGCCAGCAGCTTGGAACACTACGAGCAGTACTTC	CASSLEHYEQYF
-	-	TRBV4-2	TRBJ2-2	TGTGCCAGCAGCCAAGCGCCCTCTAGTACGACCGGGGAGCTGTTTTTT	CASSQAPSSTTGELFF
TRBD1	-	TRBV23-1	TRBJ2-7	TGCGCCTCTACAGGGGTAAGGCCTTACTACGAGCAGTACTTC	CASTGVRPYYEQYF
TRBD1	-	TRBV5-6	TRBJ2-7	TGTGCCAGCAGCTGGAGGACAGGGTCCTACGAGCAGTACTTC	CASSWRTGSYEQYF
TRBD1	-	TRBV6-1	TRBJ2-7	TGTGCCAGCAGTGAAGTTCTAGACAGGGCCGTCTATGAGCAGTACTTC	CASSEVLDRAVYEQYF
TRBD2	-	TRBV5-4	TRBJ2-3	TGTGCCAGCAGCTTCGAGGTTCTAGCGGGGGGATTGAATACGCAGTATTTT	CASSFEVLAGGLNTQYF
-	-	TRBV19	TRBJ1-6	TGTGCCAGTAGTAGCCCAGCGGACTCCTATAATTCACCCCTCCACTTT	CASSSPADSYNSPLHF
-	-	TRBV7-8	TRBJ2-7	TGTGCCAGCAGCTTCCCCAGGGGGAGCGGGAGCTCCCTCGGCGAGCAGTACTTC	CASSFPRGSGSSLGEQYF
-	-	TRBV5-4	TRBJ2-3	TGTGCCAGCAGCTTAGGAGCTAGTAGGTTGGATACGCAGTATTTT	CASSLGASRLDTQYF
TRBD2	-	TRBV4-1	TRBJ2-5	TGCGCCAGCAGCCGCATAGGGGAGGGGCAGTACTTC	CASSRIGEGQYF
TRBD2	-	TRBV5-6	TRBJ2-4	TGTGCCAGCACCAAAATAGCGGGTGGGGCCAAAAACATTCAGTACTTC	CASTKIAGGAKNIQYF
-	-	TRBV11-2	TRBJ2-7	TGTGCCAGCAGCCCTATCACTTACGAGCAGTACTTC	CASSPITYEQYF
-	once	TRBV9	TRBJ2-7	TGTGCCAGCAGCGTAGCTGCAGGCCAAGCCCACGAGCAGTACTTC	CASSVAAGQAHEQYF
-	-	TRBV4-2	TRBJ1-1	TGTGCCAGCAGCCCGACAGGTGAAGGCACTGAAGCTTTCTTT	CASSPTGEGTEAFF
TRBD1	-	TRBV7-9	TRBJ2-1	TGTGCCAGCAGCTTATCGGGACAGGGCCATGAGCAGTTCTTC	CASSLSGQGHEQFF
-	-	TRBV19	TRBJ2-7	TGTGCCAGTACCCCGGTGTTACGCTCCTACGAGCAGTACTTC	CASTPVLRSYEQYF